This is a list of T cell receptor beta chains from one sample in a study of beta chain features in type 1 diabetes. Here immunoSEQ multiplex PCR was the method, and the copy in TCRdb shows in-frame clones only, minus some. The sample holds roughly 240,000 clones; 20% to 25% are singletons and the top ten take about 0.012%. The sequenced sample was naive CD4+ T cells from blood. The origin of the receptors is a woman in her twenties or thirties with type 1 diabetes. Each CDR3 is given with its conserved first and last residue. The D gene is left open where the match is weak. The listing skips clone size in some rows; elsewhere it reads once, few, many or a size class.

cdr3_nt cdr3_aa clone_size cdr3_length d_call j_call v_call
TGTGCCAGCAGCTTACGTAGGGCGGGGAACACTGAAGCTTTCTTT CASSLRRAGNTEAFF few 15 NA TRBJ1-1 TRBV7-2
TGTGCCAGCAGCGAGGTAGCGGGGTCCTACAATGAGCAGTTCTTC CASSEVAGSYNEQFF NA 15 TRBD2 TRBJ2-1 TRBV11-2
TGTGCCACCAGCAGGGAACCACCCGGGACAGGGCCCGGGGAGCTGTTTTTT CATSREPPGTGPGELFF NA 17 TRBD1 TRBJ2-2 TRBV15
TGCAGCGTTGGGGCTAGCGAAACCTACGAGCAGTACTTC CSVGASETYEQYF NA 13 NA TRBJ2-7 TRBV29-1
TGTGCCAGCAGCGCCGGACAGGGGATCCACAATGAGCAGTTCTTC CASSAGQGIHNEQFF NA 15 TRBD1 TRBJ2-1 TRBV9
TGTGCCAGTAGCCTTCGGGACAGGGCGGGGCAGCCCCAGCATTTT CASSLRDRAGQPQHF NA 15 TRBD1 TRBJ1-5 TRBV19
TGTGCCAGCTCACCACCGAGGGCAGCGGGGGAGACCCAGTACTTC CASSPPRAAGETQYF NA 15 TRBD2 TRBJ2-5 TRBV18
TGCGCCAGCACTATCAGCAGCGGCAATGAGCAGTTCTTC CASTISSGNEQFF few 13 NA TRBJ2-1 TRBV5-1
TGTGCCAGCAGCCCTCCTAGGACTAGCCTCAATGAGCAGTTCTTC CASSPPRTSLNEQFF few 15 TRBD2 TRBJ2-1 TRBV7-8
TGTGCCAGCAATCCCGGGACTTCGTACAATGAGCAGTTCTTC CASNPGTSYNEQFF NA 14 NA TRBJ2-1 TRBV5-4